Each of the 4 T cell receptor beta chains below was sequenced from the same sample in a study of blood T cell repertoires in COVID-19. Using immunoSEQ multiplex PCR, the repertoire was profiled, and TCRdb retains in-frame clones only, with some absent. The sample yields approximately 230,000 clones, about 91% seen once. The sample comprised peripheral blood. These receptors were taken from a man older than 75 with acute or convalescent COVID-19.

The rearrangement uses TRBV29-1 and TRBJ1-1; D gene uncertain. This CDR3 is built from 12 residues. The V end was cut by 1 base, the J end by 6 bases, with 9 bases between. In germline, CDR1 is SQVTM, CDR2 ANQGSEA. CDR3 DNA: TGCAGCGTTGAAGTAGGCCAGGCTGAAGCTTTCTTT. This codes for CSVEVGQAEAFF.

CDR3 nucleotides: TGTGCCACCGACCCGGGGGGGAATTCACCCCTCCACTTT. It yields the protein CATDPGGNSPLHF. The chain recombines TRBV25-1 with TRBJ1-6; maybe TRBD1 (5 bases). The CDR3 extends over 13 amino acids. CDR1 MGHDK and CDR2 SYGVNS come from the germline V gene. V was shortened by 10 bases and J by 7 bases, with 14 bases between the two germline ends.

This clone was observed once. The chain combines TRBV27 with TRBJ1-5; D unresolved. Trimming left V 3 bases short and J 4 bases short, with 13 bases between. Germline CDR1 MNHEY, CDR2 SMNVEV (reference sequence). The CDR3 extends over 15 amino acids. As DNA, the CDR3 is TGTGCCAGCAGTTTGGCAAGGGAGAGAAATCAGCCCCAGCATTTT. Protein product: CASSLARERNQPQHF.

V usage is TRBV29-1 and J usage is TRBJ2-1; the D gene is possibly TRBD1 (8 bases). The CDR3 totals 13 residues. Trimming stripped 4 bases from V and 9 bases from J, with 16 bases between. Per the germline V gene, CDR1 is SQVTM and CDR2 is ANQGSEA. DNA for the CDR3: TGCAGCGTTGCCCTGGACAGGGAGGGTGAGCAGTTCTTC. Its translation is CSVALDREGEQFF.